This record covers a single T cell receptor (beta chain). The CDR3 loop spans 14 amino acids. The germline V gene encodes CDR1 MGHRA and CDR2 YSYEKL. With V trimmed by 3 bases and J by 7 bases, 5 bases remained unmatched. This record belongs to a study of control samples from healthy donors and cancer patients. Generated by immunoSEQ multiplex PCR, the TCRdb table keeps only in-frame clones and is missing some. The sample has 160,000 or so clones; roughly 94% are singletons. The rearrangement uses TRBV4-1 and TRBJ1-5, with 8 positions matching TRBD1. Sequencing input: PBMCs. This receptor was identified in a man in his 60s with colorectal cancer. This CDR3 is CASSQDRVGQPQHF. The DNA for the CDR3 is TGCGCCAGCAGCCAGGACAGGGTAGGGCAGCCCCAGCATTTT.